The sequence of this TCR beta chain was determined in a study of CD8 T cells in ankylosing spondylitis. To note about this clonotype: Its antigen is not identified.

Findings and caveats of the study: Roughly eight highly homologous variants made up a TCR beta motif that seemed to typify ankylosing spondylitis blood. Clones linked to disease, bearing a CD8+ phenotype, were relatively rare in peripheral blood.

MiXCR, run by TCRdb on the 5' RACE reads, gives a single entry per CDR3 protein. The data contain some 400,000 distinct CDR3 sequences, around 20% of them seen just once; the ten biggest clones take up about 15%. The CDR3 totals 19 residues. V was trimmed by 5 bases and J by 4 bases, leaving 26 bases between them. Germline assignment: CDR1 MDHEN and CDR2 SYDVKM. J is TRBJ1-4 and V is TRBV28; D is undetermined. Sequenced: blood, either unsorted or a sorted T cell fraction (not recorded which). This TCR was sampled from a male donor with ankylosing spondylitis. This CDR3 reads CASSTIGDTTLLNNEKLFF. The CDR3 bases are TGTGCCAGCAGTACCATAGGCGATACCACCCTCCTGAATAATGAAAAACTGTTTTTT.